A single sample is the source of the 29 T cell receptor beta chains below, sequenced in a study of cytomegalovirus exposure and HLA in healthy donors. 13 Jbeta primers and 60 Vbeta primers were used for the PCR. Measured with immunoSEQ multiplex PCR; TCRdb has only the in-frame clones, and not every one. The sample lists 130,000 to 150,000 clones; 75% to 90% were seen once. The sequenced sample consisted of PBMCs. The receptors here all came from a man in his forties in good health and CMV-seronegative.

The chain employs TRBV27 and TRBJ1-2; 8 bases agree with TRBD1. Losses at the gene ends were 4 bases for V and 3 bases for J; bases not matched to a gene: 7. Germline-derived CDR1 and CDR2 are MNHEY and SMNVEV (reference sequence). CDR3 length equals 15 residues. CDR3 residues: CASSSRDRPYYGYTF. CDR3 DNA sequence: TGTGCCAGCAGTTCGCGGGACAGGCCCTACTATGGCTACACCTTC.

The table lists this clone with a count of one. The chain combines TRBV6-5 with TRBJ1-2, with 7 nucleotides matching TRBD1. The CDR3 consists of 15 residues. Unmatched junction bases numbered 10, after V lost 5 bases and J lost 4 bases. The V gene's germline CDR1 is MNHEY and CDR2 SVGAGI. CDR3 DNA: TGTGCCAGCAGTCGCCCTACAGGGGCGACCTATGGCTACACCTTC. Translating gives CASSRPTGATYGYTF.

The rearrangement uses TRBV25-1 and TRBJ1-1; the D gene is possibly TRBD1 (6 bases). This CDR3 spans 16 amino acids. Germline CDR1 and CDR2: MGHDK and SYGVNS. V lost 4 bases and J lost 1, with 16 bases in between. CDR3 sequence (DNA): TGTGCCAGCAGTGTCCGGGACATCGGGACGAACACTGAAGCTTTCTTT. This gives the protein CASSVRDIGTNTEAFF.

The V call is TRBV29-1, the J call TRBJ2-7; possible D gene TRBD2, 5 bases. V lost 6 bases and J 6 bases, leaving 18 bases between the germline ends. Germline V gene sequence: CDR1 SQVTM, CDR2 ANQGSEA. The length of the CDR3 is 13 residues. CDR3 sequence reads: CSVSEGPGFEQYF. In nucleotides, the CDR3 is TGCAGCGTGTCCGAGGGCCCCGGTTTCGAGCAGTACTTC.

The rearrangement uses TRBV19 and TRBJ1-6, with TRBD1 matching 12 bases. The CDR3 is 18 amino acids. The germline V gene encodes CDR1 LNHDA and CDR2 SQIVND (reference sequence). Trimming cost V 5 bases and J 14 bases; bases outside gene matches: 19. The CDR3 region is CASSPGTGGLGGFLALHF. CDR3 bases: TGTGCCAGTAGTCCCGGGACAGGGGGCCTGGGTGGTTTTTTGGCCCTCCACTTT.

The CDR3 reads CARRLPLAHEQYF. The CDR3 DNA follows: TGTGCCAGAAGATTGCCCCTGGCCCACGAGCAGTACTTC. This sequence joins TRBV5-3 and TRBJ2-7; D is unresolved. TRBV5-3 is treated as an ORF (open reading frame) with a function not yet certain. V lost 5 bases and J lost 5, with 14 bases in between. The CDR3 is 13 residues long.

This clone was observed a few times. The rearrangement uses TRBV19 and TRBJ2-6; 7 positions match TRBD1. J was trimmed by 0 bases and V by 3 bases; bases with no gene match: 8. Germline values: CDR1 LNHDA, CDR2 SQIVND (reference sequence). The CDR3 loop spans 18 amino acids. CDR3 region: CASSIEGALTSGANVLTF. For the CDR3, the DNA is TGTGCCAGTAGTATTGAGGGGGCCCTTACCTCTGGGGCCAACGTCCTGACTTTC.

The rearrangement uses TRBV10-3 and TRBJ1-4; D not resolved. Germline assignment: CDR1 ENHRY and CDR2 SYGVKD. This CDR3 spans 13 amino acids. Trimming took off 5 bases at V and 3 bases at J, with 7 bases between the two ends. The CDR3, as DNA: TGTGCCATCAGTACAGTCTCTAATGAAAAACTGTTTTTT. Protein sequence: CAISTVSNEKLFF.

The gene calls are TRBV6-5 and TRBJ1-2; tentative D call: TRBD1 (6 bases). This CDR3 region has 14 residues. The V end was cut by 6 bases, the J end by 2 bases, with 13 bases between. Germline CDR1 is MNHEY and CDR2 is SVGAGI. For the CDR3, the DNA is TGTGCCAGCAGCCGCCGGGACAAGAACTATGGCTACACCTTC. As protein: CASSRRDKNYGYTF.

The J gene is TRBJ2-5, the V gene TRBV11-2, with 12 bases fitting TRBD2. The CDR3 runs 17 residues. V lost 5 bases, J lost 2 bases, and 9 bases stayed unmatched. Germline V CDR1 and CDR2: SGHAT, FQNNGV. The CDR3 reads CASSTWTSGVKQETQYF. CDR3 in DNA: TGTGCCAGCAGCACCTGGACTAGCGGGGTTAAGCAAGAGACCCAGTACTTC.

The chain couples TRBV5-3 to TRBJ1-2; the match to TRBD1 covers 8 bases. TRBV5-3 is recorded as an ORF, its role being uncertain. Trimming cost V 2 bases and J 4 bases; bases outside gene matches: 4. There are 14 residues in the CDR3. CDR3 region: CARSFDRGGYGYTF. CDR3 coding DNA: TGTGCCAGAAGCTTCGACAGGGGTGGCTATGGCTACACCTTC.

V is TRBV4-3 and J is TRBJ2-7; D is possibly TRBD2 (6 bases). Germline CDR1 and CDR2: LGHNA and YSLEER. CDR3 length: 14 residues. The V gene lost 4 bases and the J gene lost 1 base, with 11 bases spanning the gap. The CDR3 bases are TGCGCCAGCAGCCCAAGTGGGACTTCCTACGAGCAGTACTTC. Its protein product is CASSPSGTSYEQYF.

This clone was picked up one time. This chain joins TRBV10-1 and TRBJ1-1; TRBD1 is a possible D gene (5 bases). Germline lookup yields CDR1 WNHNN and CDR2 SYGVQD (reference sequence). CDR3 size: 12 residues. V dropped 8 bases and J dropped 1 base, with 8 bases sitting between them. The CDR3 DNA follows: TGCGCCAGCTCCACAGGGAACACTGAAGCTTTCTTT. It is translated as CASSTGNTEAFF.

CDR3 coding DNA: TGTGCCAGCAGCGGGACGGGATGGAGGGCTGAAGCTTTCTTT. Translated, it gives CASSGTGWRAEAFF. This chain uses TRBV9 with TRBJ1-1, with D unclear. With 3 bases removed from V and 6 bases from J, the gap between germline ends came to 15 bases. CDR1 is SGDLS, CDR2 YYNGEE, per germline. This CDR3 region has 14 residues.

V gene TRBV5-1 combines with J gene TRBJ2-7; 8 bases map to TRBD1. V shed 1 base and J 0 bases; nucleotides not matched to a gene: 3. The CDR3 spans 15 residues. From germline, CDR1 is SGHRS and CDR2 YFSETQ. The CDR3 region is CASSLRTGSSYEQYF. The CDR3 nucleotides are TGCGCCAGCAGCTTGAGGACAGGGAGCTCCTACGAGCAGTACTTC.

This chain links TRBV19 with TRBJ2-5; tentative D call: TRBD2 (5 bases). CDR3 length equals 13 residues. V was clipped by 2 bases and J by 1 base, with 5 bases between them. The germline V gene has CDR1 LNHDA and CDR2 SQIVND (reference sequence). The CDR3 coding sequence is TGTGCCAGTAGTATACGGGGCCAAGAGACCCAGTACTTC. Translated: CASSIRGQETQYF.

The J gene is TRBJ1-2, the V gene TRBV4-1; D ambiguous. Per germline, CDR1 MGHRA and CDR2 YSYEKL. The CDR3 spans 14 residues. Trimming removed 2 bases from V and 4 bases from J, with 11 bases in between. In nucleotides, the CDR3 is TGCGCCAGCAGCCAATTTCAGGCGGGCTATGGCTACACCTTC. Its protein product is CASSQFQAGYGYTF.

The rearrangement links TRBV28 to TRBJ1-2, with a weak D call TRBD1 (5 bases). In germline, CDR1 is MDHEN, CDR2 SYDVKM. Between the trimmed V and J ends, which lost 6 bases and 8 bases, there was a span of 22 bases. The CDR3 extends over 15 amino acids. The CDR3 reads CASRGPGEGIYGYTF. The CDR3 DNA reads as TGTGCCAGCAGGGGACCGGGAGAAGGAATATACGGCTACACCTTC.

The rearrangement joins TRBV5-1 to TRBJ2-1; 7 positions match TRBD2. The V segment lost 2 bases and the J segment 8 bases; nucleotides outside the gene matches: 4. Germline assignment: CDR1 SGHRS and CDR2 YFSETQ. The CDR3 length is 13 residues. CDR3 DNA sequence: TGCGCCAGCAGCTTAAGCGGGGCTGATGAGCAGTTCTTC. Translated: CASSLSGADEQFF. Using reference TRBV5-1 and TRBJ2-1 for the parts outside the CDR3, the full variable domain is KAGVTQTPRYLIKTRGQQVTLSCSPISGHRSVSWYQQTPGQGLQFLFEYFSETQRNKGNFPGRFSGRQFSNSRSEMNVSTLELGDSALYLCASSLSGADEQFFGPGTRLTVL.

DNA for the CDR3: TGTGCCAGCAACGACTGGCCCCAAGAGACCCAGTACTTC. This sequence encodes CASNDWPQETQYF. V and J are TRBV14 and TRBJ2-5; D is ambiguous. CDR3 length equals 13 residues. The germline gives CDR1 SGHDN, CDR2 FVKESK. Trimming took 7 bases from V and 1 from J, leaving 10 bases between them.

This chain uses TRBV7-7 with TRBJ2-2; D perhaps matches TRBD1 (5 bases). The V end lost 5 bases, the J end lost 2 bases, and 12 bases lay between the germline ends. CDR1 is SSHAT, CDR2 FNYEAQ, per germline (reference sequence). The CDR3 is 15 residues long. The CDR3 spells CASSETTVNTGELFF. Written as DNA, the CDR3 is TGTGCCAGCAGCGAGACGACAGTTAACACCGGGGAGCTGTTTTTT.

The rearrangement joins TRBV5-1 to TRBJ2-6; D might be TRBD1 (6 bases). Germline V gives CDR1 SGHRS, CDR2 YFSETQ. The CDR3 loop spans 17 amino acids. V shed 4 bases and J shed 0 bases, with 14 bases lying between them. The CDR3 bases are TGCGCCAGCAGCCCTCAACAGGGAATCTCTGGGGCCAACGTCCTGACTTTC. Its translation: CASSPQQGISGANVLTF.

This clone was observed a few times. The CDR3 spells CASSQQVYEQYF. For the CDR3, the DNA is TGTGCCAGCTCTCAACAGGTCTACGAGCAGTACTTC. This chain links TRBV18 with TRBJ2-7, with D possibly matching TRBD1 (5 bases). CDR1 KGHSH and CDR2 LQKENI come from the germline V gene. V dropped 6 bases and J dropped 3 bases, with 9 bases sitting between them. The length of the CDR3 is 12 residues.

The chain couples TRBV4-1 to TRBJ1-1; TRBD1 is a possible D gene (6 bases). The germline V gene encodes CDR1 MGHRA and CDR2 YSYEKL. V was shortened by 4 bases and J by 5 bases, with 14 bases between the two germline ends. The CDR3 sequence is 14 residues long. The CDR3 coding sequence is TGCGCCAGCAGCCCATCCCAGGGGTTAACTGAAGCTTTCTTT. This codes for CASSPSQGLTEAFF.

The J gene is TRBJ2-2, the V gene TRBV7-3; D is perhaps TRBD1 (6 bases). CDR3 size: 15 residues. Between the trimmed V and J ends, which lost 5 bases and 0 bases, there was a span of 10 bases. From germline, CDR1 is SGHTA and CDR2 FQGTGA. CDR3 in amino acids: CASSLGQSNTGELFF. For the CDR3, the DNA is TGTGCCAGCAGCCTGGGACAATCGAACACCGGGGAGCTGTTTTTT.

This rearrangement joins TRBV9 to TRBJ2-7; tentatively, D is TRBD2 (5 bases). The CDR3 covers 16 residues. Germline CDR1 and CDR2: SGDLS and YYNGEE. V was trimmed by 4 bases and J by 5 bases, leaving 22 bases between them. Here the CDR3 reads CASSTQVLGVGDEQYF. The CDR3 region has the DNA TGTGCCAGCAGCACCCAGGTGCTTGGTGTCGGGGACGAGCAGTACTTC.

Only a few counts were recorded for this clone. The V and J genes are TRBV6-5 and TRBJ1-1; 10 positions agree with TRBD1. The V gene's germline CDR1 is MNHEY and CDR2 SVGAGI. The CDR3 is 16 residues long. V shed 2 bases and J 4 bases; nucleotides not matched to a gene: 7. This CDR3 reads CASSYATGTGATEAFF. Here the CDR3 DNA reads TGTGCCAGCAGTTACGCGACCGGGACAGGGGCCACTGAAGCTTTCTTT.

This chain joins TRBV10-2 and TRBJ2-7; 15 nucleotides line up with TRBD2. Germline V lookup: CDR1 WSHSY, CDR2 SAAADI. Trimming cost V 2 bases and J 5 bases; bases outside gene matches: 4. The length of the CDR3 is 16 residues. This CDR3 reads CASSERTSGGADEQYF. DNA for the CDR3: TGCGCCAGCAGTGAGAGGACTAGCGGGGGGGCCGACGAGCAGTACTTC.

This sequence joins TRBV25-1 and TRBJ1-6, with TRBD1 identical over 9 bases. There are 15 residues in the CDR3. The V gene's germline CDR1 is MGHDK and CDR2 SYGVNS. With V trimmed by 4 bases and J by 10 bases, 8 bases remained unmatched. The CDR3 region is CASSGGTGRRSPLHF. For the CDR3, the DNA is TGTGCCAGCAGTGGGGGGACAGGGAGACGCTCACCCCTCCACTTT.